Listed below are T cell receptor beta chains from one sample, sequenced in a study of a mutant IDH1 vaccine in newly diagnosed glioma. Data came from immunoSEQ multiplex PCR; TCRdb stores just in-frame clones and leaves some out. In the table there are approximately 70,000 clones, 79% of which are singletons. The sequenced sample was PBMCs, obtained from a glioma patient treated with radiotherapy, temozolomide or both. Source of these receptors: a man aged 45-65 years with glioma. The CDR3 runs from the conserved cysteine through the conserved F or W. The order of the fields is clone size, V gene, D gene, J gene, CDR3 protein, CDR3 DNA. The D gene is left open where the match is weak. Some rows mark clone size as missing; the rest say once, few, many or name a class of expanded clone.

clone_size: NA
v_call: TRBV27
d_call: NA
j_call: TRBJ1-2
cdr3_aa: CASSLAPGSGYTF
cdr3_nt: TGTGCCAGCAGTTTAGCCCCGGGATCTGGCTACACCTTC

clone_size: NA
v_call: TRBV6-1
d_call: NA
j_call: TRBJ1-2
cdr3_aa: CASSPRQDYGYTF
cdr3_nt: TGTGCCAGCAGTCCCCGACAGGACTATGGCTACACCTTC

clone_size: few
v_call: TRBV5-6
d_call: TRBD1
j_call: TRBJ2-7
cdr3_aa: CASSLKPGGLEQYF
cdr3_nt: TGTGCCAGCAGCTTGAAACCAGGGGGCCTCGAGCAGTACTTC

clone_size: NA
v_call: TRBV7-2
d_call: NA
j_call: TRBJ1-1
cdr3_aa: CASSLRTGYAFF
cdr3_nt: TGTGCCAGCAGCTTACGGACGGGGTATGCTTTCTTT

clone_size: NA
v_call: TRBV27
d_call: NA
j_call: TRBJ2-4
cdr3_aa: CASSNTRGNIQYF
cdr3_nt: TGTGCCAGCAGTAATACCAGGGGCAACATTCAGTACTTC

clone_size: NA
v_call: TRBV28
d_call: NA
j_call: TRBJ1-1
cdr3_aa: CASRELTQAFF
cdr3_nt: TGTGCCAGCAGAGAGCTGACGCAAGCTTTCTTT

clone_size: NA
v_call: TRBV29-1
d_call: NA
j_call: TRBJ2-1
cdr3_aa: CSARVFDNEQFF
cdr3_nt: TGCAGCGCCAGGGTTTTCGACAATGAGCAGTTCTTC

clone_size: NA
v_call: TRBV9
d_call: NA
j_call: TRBJ2-5
cdr3_aa: CASSVGVQKETQYF
cdr3_nt: TGTGCCAGCAGCGTAGGGGTTCAGAAAGAGACCCAGTACTTC

clone_size: NA
v_call: TRBV9
d_call: TRBD2
j_call: TRBJ2-2
cdr3_aa: CASSPGGRELTGELFF
cdr3_nt: TGTGCCAGCAGCCCCGGCGGGCGGGAGCTCACCGGGGAGCTGTTTTTT

clone_size: NA
v_call: TRBV9
d_call: NA
j_call: TRBJ2-3
cdr3_aa: CASSVGGFTDTQYF
cdr3_nt: TGTGCCAGCAGCGTTGGCGGTTTCACAGATACGCAGTATTTT

clone_size: NA
v_call: TRBV19
d_call: NA
j_call: TRBJ1-1
cdr3_aa: CASAELGQTEAFF
cdr3_nt: TGTGCCAGTGCCGAGCTGGGCCAGACTGAAGCTTTCTTT

clone_size: few
v_call: TRBV5-6
d_call: NA
j_call: TRBJ2-7
cdr3_aa: CASSLADEQYF
cdr3_nt: TGTGCCAGCAGCTTGGCCGACGAGCAGTACTTC

clone_size: once
v_call: TRBV7-9
d_call: NA
j_call: TRBJ1-2
cdr3_aa: CASSPQDYGYTF
cdr3_nt: TGTGCCAGCAGCCCCCAGGACTATGGCTACACCTTC

clone_size: NA
v_call: TRBV9
d_call: NA
j_call: TRBJ2-2
cdr3_aa: CASRKLNTGELFF
cdr3_nt: TGTGCCAGCAGGAAACTTAACACCGGGGAGCTGTTTTTT

clone_size: NA
v_call: TRBV4-2
d_call: NA
j_call: TRBJ2-5
cdr3_aa: CASSRSDAADLQETQYF
cdr3_nt: TGTGCCAGCAGCCGTTCAGATGCAGCGGACCTACAAGAGACCCAGTACTTC

clone_size: NA
v_call: TRBV7-2
d_call: NA
j_call: TRBJ2-1
cdr3_aa: CASSSQTYEQFF
cdr3_nt: TGTGCCAGCAGCTCCCAGACTTATGAGCAGTTCTTC

clone_size: NA
v_call: TRBV2
d_call: NA
j_call: TRBJ2-1
cdr3_aa: CASRESGRDNEQFF
cdr3_nt: TGTGCCAGCAGGGAGTCGGGACGCGACAATGAGCAGTTCTTC

clone_size: NA
v_call: TRBV6-1
d_call: TRBD1
j_call: TRBJ1-2
cdr3_aa: CASSRGQPYGYTF
cdr3_nt: TGTGCCAGCAGCAGGGGACAGCCCTATGGCTACACCTTC

clone_size: NA
v_call: TRBV5-1
d_call: TRBD1
j_call: TRBJ2-7
cdr3_aa: CASSPSGQGYEQYF
cdr3_nt: TGCGCCAGCAGCCCGTCCGGACAGGGGTACGAGCAGTACTTC

clone_size: few
v_call: TRBV6-6
d_call: NA
j_call: TRBJ1-1
cdr3_aa: CASRPRGNTEAFF
cdr3_nt: TGTGCCAGCAGGCCCAGGGGGAACACTGAAGCTTTCTTT

clone_size: once
v_call: TRBV30
d_call: NA
j_call: TRBJ2-2
cdr3_aa: CAWSKGLAFGELFF
cdr3_nt: TGTGCCTGGAGTAAGGGGTTAGCCTTCGGGGAGCTGTTTTTT

clone_size: few
v_call: TRBV4-2
d_call: NA
j_call: TRBJ1-1
cdr3_aa: CASSHIEGNTEAFF
cdr3_nt: TGTGCCAGCAGCCATATAGAGGGGAACACTGAAGCTTTCTTT

clone_size: NA
v_call: TRBV5-8
d_call: NA
j_call: TRBJ2-7
cdr3_aa: CASSSYEQYF
cdr3_nt: TGTGCCAGCAGCTCCTACGAGCAGTACTTC

clone_size: NA
v_call: TRBV4-1
d_call: NA
j_call: TRBJ1-5
cdr3_aa: CASSQGVAGSNQPQHF
cdr3_nt: TGCGCCAGCAGCCAGGGAGTCGCCGGAAGCAATCAGCCCCAGCATTTT

clone_size: NA
v_call: TRBV6-5
d_call: NA
j_call: TRBJ1-4
cdr3_aa: CASGGLAATNEKLFF
cdr3_nt: TGTGCCAGCGGGGGACTAGCTGCCACTAATGAAAAACTGTTTTTT

clone_size: few
v_call: TRBV11-1
d_call: TRBD2
j_call: TRBJ2-7
cdr3_aa: CASSLIAGGHSYEQYF
cdr3_nt: TGTGCCAGCAGTCTCATAGCGGGGGGCCATTCCTACGAGCAGTACTTC

clone_size: NA
v_call: TRBV25-1
d_call: NA
j_call: TRBJ1-1
cdr3_aa: CASSVQRNTEAFF
cdr3_nt: TGTGCCAGCAGTGTACAGCGGAACACTGAAGCTTTCTTT

clone_size: NA
v_call: TRBV9
d_call: TRBD1
j_call: TRBJ2-7
cdr3_aa: CASSVEGQASYEQYF
cdr3_nt: TGTGCCAGCAGCGTAGAGGGACAGGCTTCCTACGAGCAGTACTTC

clone_size: NA
v_call: TRBV5-4
d_call: TRBD1
j_call: TRBJ2-7
cdr3_aa: CASSLGTARYEQYF
cdr3_nt: TGTGCCAGCAGCTTAGGGACAGCCCGCTACGAGCAGTACTTC

clone_size: few
v_call: TRBV30
d_call: NA
j_call: TRBJ1-1
cdr3_aa: CAWSVGRLEAFF
cdr3_nt: TGTGCCTGGAGTGTAGGGAGGCTTGAAGCTTTCTTT

clone_size: NA
v_call: TRBV30
d_call: NA
j_call: TRBJ1-6
cdr3_aa: CAWSSSISRNSPLHF
cdr3_nt: TGTGCCTGGAGTTCTAGTATCAGCCGCAATTCACCCCTCCACTTT

clone_size: NA
v_call: TRBV4-3
d_call: TRBD2
j_call: TRBJ2-1
cdr3_aa: CASSQRGGGAKNEQFF
cdr3_nt: TGCGCCAGCAGCCAGCGCGGCGGGGGGGCGAAAAATGAGCAGTTCTTC

clone_size: NA
v_call: TRBV6-5
d_call: TRBD1
j_call: TRBJ1-2
cdr3_aa: CASSYSGQGGSGYTF
cdr3_nt: TGTGCCAGCAGTTACTCGGGACAGGGGGGATCTGGCTACACCTTC

clone_size: NA
v_call: TRBV18
d_call: TRBD1
j_call: TRBJ1-2
cdr3_aa: CASSPNLNRGYGYTF
cdr3_nt: TGTGCCAGCTCACCAAATTTGAACAGGGGGTATGGCTACACCTTC

clone_size: NA
v_call: TRBV4-1
d_call: NA
j_call: TRBJ1-4
cdr3_aa: CASSPGWGSTNEKLFF
cdr3_nt: TGCGCCAGCAGCCCGGGGTGGGGTTCAACTAATGAAAAACTGTTTTTT

clone_size: NA
v_call: TRBV5-6
d_call: NA
j_call: TRBJ1-2
cdr3_aa: CASTMWTAQSNYGYTF
cdr3_nt: TGTGCCAGCACCATGTGGACAGCGCAATCTAACTATGGCTACACCTTC

clone_size: NA
v_call: TRBV5-3
d_call: TRBD2
j_call: TRBJ2-3
cdr3_aa: CARSSNPQRGGTDTQYF
cdr3_nt: TGTGCCAGAAGCTCGAACCCTCAGCGGGGGGGCACAGATACGCAGTATTTT

clone_size: NA
v_call: TRBV19
d_call: TRBD1
j_call: TRBJ1-6
cdr3_aa: CASREQGSYNSPLHF
cdr3_nt: TGTGCCAGCAGAGAACAGGGGTCCTATAATTCACCCCTCCACTTT

clone_size: NA
v_call: TRBV6-5
d_call: TRBD1
j_call: TRBJ2-3
cdr3_aa: CASSFDRVRPDTQYF
cdr3_nt: TGTGCCAGCAGTTTTGACAGGGTGAGGCCAGATACGCAGTATTTT

clone_size: NA
v_call: TRBV15
d_call: NA
j_call: TRBJ1-5
cdr3_aa: CATSRDQWQPQHF
cdr3_nt: TGTGCCACCAGCAGAGATCAGTGGCAGCCCCAGCATTTT

clone_size: NA
v_call: TRBV20-1
d_call: NA
j_call: TRBJ1-1
cdr3_aa: CSAREATEAFF
cdr3_nt: TGCAGTGCCCGAGAGGCCACTGAAGCTTTCTTT

clone_size: few
v_call: TRBV5-8
d_call: NA
j_call: TRBJ1-1
cdr3_aa: CASSRRTVNTEAFF
cdr3_nt: TGTGCCAGCAGCCGCAGGACTGTGAACACTGAAGCTTTCTTT

clone_size: NA
v_call: TRBV30
d_call: TRBD1
j_call: TRBJ1-4
cdr3_aa: CAWSVLGQGAGKLFF
cdr3_nt: TGTGCCTGGAGTGTACTGGGACAGGGGGCTGGAAAACTGTTTTTT

clone_size: NA
v_call: TRBV19
d_call: TRBD1
j_call: TRBJ2-1
cdr3_aa: CASSIGQGAVNEQFF
cdr3_nt: TGTGCCAGTAGTATCGGGCAGGGGGCGGTCAATGAGCAGTTCTTC

clone_size: once
v_call: TRBV30
d_call: TRBD1
j_call: TRBJ1-5
cdr3_aa: CAWSPAPRQGRSQPQHF
cdr3_nt: TGTGCCTGGAGTCCCGCCCCAAGACAGGGTCGGAGTCAGCCCCAGCATTTT

clone_size: NA
v_call: TRBV4-2
d_call: TRBD2
j_call: TRBJ2-1
cdr3_aa: CASSHDLSGGAFEQFF
cdr3_nt: TGTGCCAGCAGCCACGACCTTAGCGGGGGGGCATTTGAGCAGTTCTTC

clone_size: once
v_call: TRBV9
d_call: NA
j_call: TRBJ1-6
cdr3_aa: CASSWGSDNSPLHF
cdr3_nt: TGTGCCAGCAGTTGGGGAAGTGATAATTCACCCCTCCACTTT

clone_size: few
v_call: TRBV29-1
d_call: TRBD1
j_call: TRBJ2-7
cdr3_aa: CSARTGRIREQYF
cdr3_nt: TGCAGCGCCCGGACAGGGAGAATCCGTGAGCAGTACTTC

clone_size: NA
v_call: TRBV30
d_call: NA
j_call: TRBJ2-3
cdr3_aa: CAWGTLGTDTQYF
cdr3_nt: TGTGCCTGGGGGACTCTTGGCACAGATACGCAGTATTTT

clone_size: NA
v_call: TRBV30
d_call: NA
j_call: TRBJ2-4
cdr3_aa: CAWSTAGKNIQYF
cdr3_nt: TGTGCCTGGAGTACAGCGGGCAAAAACATTCAGTACTTC

clone_size: NA
v_call: TRBV29-1
d_call: NA
j_call: TRBJ1-2
cdr3_aa: CSAGGRSTIYGYTF
cdr3_nt: TGCAGCGCCGGAGGACGGAGTACCATCTATGGCTACACCTTC

clone_size: NA
v_call: TRBV2
d_call: NA
j_call: TRBJ1-5
cdr3_aa: CASRLGNQPQHF
cdr3_nt: TGTGCCAGCAGGCTCGGCAATCAGCCCCAGCATTTT

clone_size: NA
v_call: TRBV29-1
d_call: NA
j_call: TRBJ2-7
cdr3_aa: CSVEDPDSSYEQYF
cdr3_nt: TGCAGCGTTGAAGATCCGGACAGCTCCTACGAGCAGTACTTC

clone_size: NA
v_call: TRBV5-1
d_call: NA
j_call: TRBJ1-3
cdr3_aa: CASSLAPGQSVNTIYF
cdr3_nt: TGCGCCAGCAGCTTGGCACCAGGACAGTCAGTAAACACCATATATTTT

clone_size: NA
v_call: TRBV29-1
d_call: TRBD1
j_call: TRBJ2-7
cdr3_aa: CSVTGSSYEQYF
cdr3_nt: TGCAGCGTGACAGGGAGCTCCTACGAGCAGTACTTC